The 22 T cell receptor beta chains given below trace back to one sample, sequenced in a study of neurological immune-mediated disorders. As to time point: longitudinal time-point 2. TCRdb redid the calling of the 5' RACE reads with MiXCR, one entry per CDR3 protein. The table records 60,000 to 75,000 distinct CDR3 sequences, nearly 10% of them present only once. What was sequenced was PBMCs. The receptors here all came from a man aged 30 to 45 in good health.

The chain combines TRBV20-1 with TRBJ2-2, with TRBD2 identical over 13 bases. This CDR3 is built from 13 residues. The J segment lost 8 bases and the V segment lost 8 bases, leaving 5 bases of the junction unmatched. CDR1 is DFQATT and CDR2 is SNEGSKA in the germline V gene (reference sequence). As DNA, the CDR3 is TGCAGTACGGGACTAGCGGGGATAGGGGAGCTGTTTTTT. Protein sequence: CSTGLAGIGELFF.

The chain couples TRBV14 to TRBJ1-1; tentative D call: TRBD1 (5 bases). This CDR3 has 13 amino acids. The V gene lost 3 bases and the J gene lost 12 bases, with 17 bases spanning the gap. Germline V gives CDR1 SGHDN, CDR2 FVKESK. Written as DNA, the CDR3 is TGTGCCAGCAGCCAGGCAGAGACAGCGGGATCTTTCTTT. Amino acid sequence: CASSQAETAGSFF.

This chain uses TRBV20-1 with TRBJ2-1, with D hard to call. Deletions cut 1 base from V and 4 bases from J, with 2 bases between. The CDR3 runs 11 residues. CDR1 is DFQATT, CDR2 SNEGSKA, per germline (reference sequence). Here the CDR3 reads CSARAYNEQFF. The CDR3 bases are TGCAGTGCTAGAGCGTACAATGAGCAGTTCTTC.

This clonotype was counted many times. The V call is TRBV18, the J call TRBJ2-1, with TRBD2 identical over 10 bases. Looked up from germline, CDR1 is KGHSH and CDR2 is LQKENI. V trimming: 6 bases; J trimming: 2 bases; junction bases outside the gene matches: 4. The CDR3 spans 15 residues. The CDR3 sequence is CASSPSGRAYNEQFF. The DNA of the CDR3 is TGTGCCAGCTCCCCCAGCGGGAGGGCCTACAATGAGCAGTTCTTC.

In its sample, this clonotype was seen a few times. This may be a read error, as it is one base from a much larger clone. The rearrangement links TRBV3-1 to TRBJ1-3; D not certain. The CDR3 length is 10 residues. V was trimmed by 10 bases and J by 3 bases, leaving 4 bases between them. The V gene's germline CDR1 is LGHDT and CDR2 YNNKEL (reference sequence). In DNA form, the CDR3 reads TGTGCCAACAGTGGAAACACCATATATTTT. Translation gives CANSGNTIYF.

This clonotype came up a few times. This chain connects TRBV27 to TRBJ1-1, with D maybe TRBD1 (6 bases). V lost 8 bases and J 1 base, leaving 17 bases between the germline ends. Germline CDR1 and CDR2: MNHEY and SMNVEV (reference sequence). This CDR3 is 15 amino acids long. The CDR3 sequence: CASGSRGAGNTEAFF. The CDR3 bases are TGTGCCAGCGGATCGCGGGGGGCGGGGAACACTGAAGCTTTCTTT.

This clonotype came up many times. The genes are TRBV6-1 and TRBJ2-7; D unresolved. CDR3 length: 14 amino acids. Trimming took off 0 bases at V and 5 bases at J, with 11 bases between the two ends. In germline, CDR1 is MNHNS, CDR2 SASEGT. Written as DNA, the CDR3 is TGTGCCAGCAGTGAAGCGCTAAGATCCCACGAGCAGTACTTC. Its protein is CASSEALRSHEQYF.

This clonotype was seen repeatedly, ten times or more. V is TRBV12-3 or TRBV12-4 and J is TRBJ2-7, with TRBD1 identical over 8 bases. The CDR3 extends over 12 amino acids. V shed 6 bases, J shed 10 bases, and the junction held 8 bases outside the gene matches. For the CDR3, the DNA is TGTGCCAGCAGCCCGGACAGGGAGGTTCAGTACTTC. Protein product: CASSPDREVQYF.

This clonotype came up many times. The chain employs TRBV20-1 and TRBJ1-2; TRBD1 is a possible D gene (6 bases). This CDR3 has 15 amino acids. V was trimmed by 6 bases and J by 2 bases, leaving 19 bases between them. Per the germline V gene, CDR1 is DFQATT and CDR2 is SNEGSKA (reference sequence). Written as DNA, the CDR3 is TGCAGTGCAACCGAAGGCGGGGGGCAGAACTATGGCTACACCTTC. Its translation is CSATEGGGQNYGYTF.

This clonotype has at least ten counts. The DNA for the CDR3 is TGTGCCAGCAGTTTAGCAGAGAATGAAGCTTTCTTT. It is translated as CASSLAENEAFF. The rearrangement links TRBV12-3 or TRBV12-4 to TRBJ1-1; D is undetermined. The V end lost 0 bases, the J end lost 7 bases, and 6 bases lay between the germline ends. The CDR3 extends over 12 amino acids.

At least ten counts were recorded for this clonotype. CDR3 bases: TGTGCCATCAGTTCCAGCTACGAGCAGTACTTC. Translated: CAISSSYEQYF. The J gene is TRBJ2-7, the V gene TRBV10-3; D uncertain. V lost 5 bases and J 3 bases, leaving 5 bases between the germline ends. Germline V CDR1 and CDR2: ENHRY, SYGVKD. The CDR3 runs 11 residues.

This clonotype showed up many times. The chain has TRBV15 and TRBJ1-4; D not certain. The germline V and J ends were trimmed by 0 bases and 3 bases, with 8 bases remaining between them. In germline, CDR1 is LNHNV, CDR2 YYDKDF (reference sequence). The CDR3 is 15 residues long. CDR3 DNA: TGTGCCACCAGCAGAGAGCCGGCAGCTAATGAAAAACTGTTTTTT. Its translation: CATSREPAANEKLFF.

To note about this clonotype: A much larger clone differs by one base, so this may be a read error. V is TRBV27 and J is TRBJ2-7, with 7 bases matching TRBD1. The germline V gene encodes CDR1 MNHEY and CDR2 SMNVEV (reference sequence). CDR3 length equals 10 residues. The CDR3 DNA follows: TGTGTCAGCGGACAGGACGAGCAGTACTTC. Amino acid sequence: CVSGQDEQYF.

This clonotype was seen at least ten times. The rearrangement links TRBV20-1 to TRBJ1-5, with a tentative D call TRBD1 (5 bases). Deletions cut 0 bases from V and 0 bases from J, with 12 bases between. The CDR3 has 16 residues. Germline CDR1 is DFQATT and CDR2 is SNEGSKA (reference sequence). Here the CDR3 DNA reads TGCAGTGCTAGAGATAGGAGGGGATATAGCAATCAGCCCCAGCATTTT. Translated, it gives CSARDRRGYSNQPQHF.

J is TRBJ2-2 and V is TRBV5-1; D is uncertain. Per germline, CDR1 SGHRS and CDR2 YFSETQ. The CDR3 extends over 16 amino acids. V gave up 0 bases and J gave up 0 bases, with 9 bases separating them. The CDR3 sequence is CASSLAGRTNTGELFF. In DNA form, the CDR3 reads TGCGCCAGCAGCTTGGCTGGCAGGACGAACACCGGGGAGCTGTTTTTT.

In this sample, this clonotype turned up many times. The chain has TRBV30 and TRBJ1-5; no clear D gene. This CDR3 has 13 amino acids. V lost 5 bases, J lost 0 bases, and 8 bases lay in between. The V gene's germline CDR1 is GTSNPN and CDR2 SVGIG (reference sequence). CDR3 coding DNA: TGTGCCTGGGGACGGGATAGCAATCAGCCCCAGCATTTT. Its protein is CAWGRDSNQPQHF.

This clonotype was seen ten or more times. The J gene is TRBJ2-5, the V gene TRBV29-1; tentatively, D is TRBD1 (6 bases). V was shortened by 4 bases and J by 5 bases, with 14 bases between the two germline ends. This CDR3 has 13 amino acids. CDR1 and CDR2 from the germline V gene are SQVTM and ANQGSEA. The CDR3 nucleotides read TGCAGCGTTGGTCAGGGGTATCGGGAGACCCAGTACTTC. Protein sequence: CSVGQGYRETQYF.

In this sample, this clonotype turned up many times. This chain uses TRBV5-1 with TRBJ2-3, with 9 nucleotides matching TRBD2. This CDR3 region has 16 residues. CDR1 is SGHRS, CDR2 YFSETQ, per germline. V lost 5 bases and J lost 0; bases outside the gene matches: 7. The CDR3 sequence: CASRETGTSSTDTQYF. For the CDR3, the DNA is TGCGCCAGCAGGGAAACCGGGACTAGCAGCACAGATACGCAGTATTTT.

This clonotype was seen ten or more times. The chain combines TRBV27 with TRBJ2-7; 7 positions agree with TRBD1. Trimming cost V 2 bases and J 3 bases; bases outside gene matches: 4. This CDR3 region has 14 residues. Germline V gene data show CDR1 as MNHEY and CDR2 as SMNVEV (reference sequence). The chain's CDR3 is CASSLAYRGYEQYF. The DNA for the CDR3 is TGTGCCAGCAGTTTAGCGTACAGGGGCTACGAGCAGTACTTC.

This clonotype was seen many times. This chain uses TRBV20-1 with TRBJ2-7; 11 positions match TRBD2. Per germline, CDR1 DFQATT and CDR2 SNEGSKA (reference sequence). Unmatched junction bases numbered 8, after V lost 6 bases and J lost 4 bases. The length of the CDR3 is 14 residues. The CDR3 protein is CSARPLAGAYEQYF. The DNA for the CDR3 is TGCAGTGCCAGACCACTAGCGGGGGCATACGAGCAGTACTTC.

This clonotype was picked up many times. The V call is TRBV29-1, the J call TRBJ2-2; TRBD1 is a possible D gene (6 bases). V lost 3 bases, J lost 4 bases, and 9 bases lay in between. Germline values: CDR1 SQVTM, CDR2 ANQGSEA. The CDR3 length is 13 residues. Here the CDR3 reads CSVDHRATGELFF. In nucleotides, the CDR3 is TGCAGCGTTGACCACAGGGCCACCGGGGAGCTGTTTTTT.

In this sample, this clonotype turned up many times. CDR3 nucleotides: TGTGCCAGCAGCTTGGCGCTAGCGGCCCATGAGCAGTTCTTC. It specifies CASSLALAAHEQFF. The rearrangement uses TRBV5-5 and TRBJ2-1, with 7 positions matching TRBD2. J was trimmed by 8 bases and V by 0 bases; bases with no gene match: 5. There are 14 residues in the CDR3. Germline CDR1 and CDR2: SGHKS and YYEKEE (reference sequence).